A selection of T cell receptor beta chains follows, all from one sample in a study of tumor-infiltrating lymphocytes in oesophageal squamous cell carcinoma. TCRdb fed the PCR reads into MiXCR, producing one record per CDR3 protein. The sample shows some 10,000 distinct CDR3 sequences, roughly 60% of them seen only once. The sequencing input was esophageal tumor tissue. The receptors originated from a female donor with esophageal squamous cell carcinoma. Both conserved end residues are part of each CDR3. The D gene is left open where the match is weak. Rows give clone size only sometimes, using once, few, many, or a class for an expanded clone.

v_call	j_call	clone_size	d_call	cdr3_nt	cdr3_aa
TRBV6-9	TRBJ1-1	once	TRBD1	TGTGCCAGCAGCTCCATCCCGGGACAGATGAACACTGAAGCTTTCTTT	CASSSIPGQMNTEAFF
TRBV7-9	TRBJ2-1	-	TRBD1	TGTGCCAGCAGCTCCAGGACCGGGACAGGGACTCGCAATGAGCAGTTCTTC	CASSSRTGTGTRNEQFF
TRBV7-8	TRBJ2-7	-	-	TGTGCCAGCAGCCCCACAGAAGGTTGGTACGAGCAGTACTTC	CASSPTEGWYEQYF
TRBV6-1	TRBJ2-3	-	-	TGTGCCAGCAGTGAAACGTACACAGATACGCAGTATTTT	CASSETYTDTQYF
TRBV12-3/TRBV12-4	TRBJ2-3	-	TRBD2	TGTGCCAGCAGACCAAGACTAGCGGGGGGCGTTATAGGCACAGATACGCAGTATTTT	CASRPRLAGGVIGTDTQYF
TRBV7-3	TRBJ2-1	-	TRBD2	TGTGCCAGCAGCCACAACGCGGGAGCCCGACATAATGAGCAGTTCTTC	CASSHNAGARHNEQFF
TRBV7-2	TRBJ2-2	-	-	TGTGCCAGCAGCTTATTCCCGACTAGATACACCGGGGAGCTGTTTTTT	CASSLFPTRYTGELFF
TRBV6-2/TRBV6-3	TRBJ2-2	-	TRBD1	TGTGCCAGCAGTTACCTGACAGGGGGCTTTCCCGGGGAGCTGTTTTTT	CASSYLTGGFPGELFF
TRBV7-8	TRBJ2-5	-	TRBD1	TGTGCCAGCAGCCAGCGGACAGGGGACGGGGAGACCCAGTACTTC	CASSQRTGDGETQYF
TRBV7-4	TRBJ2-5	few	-	TGTGCCAGCAGCTTAATGTCCGGGTGGGGGACCCAGTACTTC	CASSLMSGWGTQYF
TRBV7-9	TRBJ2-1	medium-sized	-	TGTGCCAGCAGCTTTACATGGAGCTCCTACAATGAGCAGTTCTTC	CASSFTWSSYNEQFF
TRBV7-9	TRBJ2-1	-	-	TGTGCCAGCAGCCCAGCGGGCGGGTTAAACAATGAGCAGTTCTTC	CASSPAGGLNNEQFF
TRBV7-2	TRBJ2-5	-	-	TGTGCCAGCAGCCAACAACTAGTTCTACTTGAGCAGTACTTC	CASSQQLVLLEQYF
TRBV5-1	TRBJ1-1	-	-	TGCGCCAGCAGCTCGGGTCGGGATGGGGGGTGGACCACTGAAGCTTTCTTT	CASSSGRDGGWTTEAFF
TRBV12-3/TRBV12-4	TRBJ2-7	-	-	TGTGCCAGCAGTTTATGGGGGGTCAATGAGCAGTACTTC	CASSLWGVNEQYF
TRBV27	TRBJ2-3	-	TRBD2	TGTGCCAGCAGTTTATCCCGGGGGGGCACAGATACGCAGTATTTT	CASSLSRGGTDTQYF
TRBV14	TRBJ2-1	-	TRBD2	TGTGCCAGCAGCCAGGCGACTAGCGGGAGGGGTAGACAGTTCTTC	CASSQATSGRGRQFF
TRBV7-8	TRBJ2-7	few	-	TGTGCCAGCAGCTTAGCAGAGGAATACGAGCAGTACTTC	CASSLAEEYEQYF
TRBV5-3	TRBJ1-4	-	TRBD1	TGTGCCAGCAGCTTGTGGGACAGGTCAACTAATGAAAAACTGTTTTTT	CASSLWDRSTNEKLFF
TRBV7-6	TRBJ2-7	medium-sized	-	TGTGCCAGCAGCTCGGGGTCGGGGCAGGGCCCCTACGAGCAGTACTTC	CASSSGSGQGPYEQYF
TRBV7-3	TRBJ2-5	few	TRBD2	TGTGCCAGCAGCAGAGCCGGGACTAGCGAAGAGACCCAGTACTTC	CASSRAGTSEETQYF
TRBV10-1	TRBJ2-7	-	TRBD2	TGCGCCAGCAGTGAGACGATGGCTAGCGGATGGCAGTACTTC	CASSETMASGWQYF
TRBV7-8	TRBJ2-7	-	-	TGTGCCAGCAGCGTCGGGACGACTCAGGGGAATGAGCAGTACTTC	CASSVGTTQGNEQYF
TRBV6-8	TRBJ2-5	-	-	TGTGCCAGCTCGGGGGAGGGGGAGAGTGGGGAGACCCAGTACTTC	CASSGEGESGETQYF
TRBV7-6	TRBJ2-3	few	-	TGTGCCAGCAGCTTATTAAGCGCAGATACGCAGTATTTT	CASSLLSADTQYF
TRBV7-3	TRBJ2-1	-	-	TGTGCCAGCAGCTACGGTTGGGATGAGCAGTTCTTC	CASSYGWDEQFF